Here is one T cell receptor beta chain with its context. The clone's antigen remains unknown. Base qualities were left out, and no much larger clone turns up one base away. The data were taken from a study of blood T cell repertoires in COVID-19 (dated by TCRdb to 2020 to 2021). Context from the whole study: Samples covering the acute and convalescent phases of COVID-19 were provided by collaborators in the United States, Italy and Spain. The prospective study material was composed of cDNA or gDNA derived from T cells, B-cell-depleted T cells, or PBMCs. The dataset comprised deeply sampled blood TCRbeta repertoires from subjects exposed to, actively infected with, or recovered from COVID-19. The repertoires were released in a freely available public database intended as a resource for research on the immune response to SARS-CoV-2. Samples came from the ongoing ImmuneRACE study (first 160 participants) plus 1,254 subjects from 6 global collaborators. Sample metadata almost always included a de-identified subject ID, COVID-19 status, age in years and sex. Where HLA class I and class II types were available, the types were taken from metadata supplied by the sample provider, not from assay-based typing.

CDR1 and CDR2 (LNHDA, SQIVND) derive from the germline V gene (reference sequence). CDR3 length: 15 amino acids, cysteine to phenylalanine. The only DNA kept is the CDR3, 45 bases in frame from the first base. The junction shows trimming of 2 bases on V and 6 bases on J, and the gene matches do not reach 9 bases of it. The study at large found these results: The quantity of clinical and demographic metadata differed by source and by participant and was supplied without curation.

TCRbeta CDR3 regions were amplified from genomic DNA using the immunoSEQ Assay, a bias-controlled multiplex PCR. Turning to the authors' computational methods: The number of nucleated cells in each sample was estimated by amplification of reference gene primers within the assay. To quantify the absolute abundance of each unique TCRbeta CDR3 rearrangement, sequence reads were collapsed and filtered. Productive Simpson clonality was computed per sample as the square root of Simpson's diversity index over productive rearrangements. This immuneACCESS table, as held by TCRdb, lists in-frame sequences with V and J called but not all clones. Of the missing ones, under half trace to an unresolved V gene in checked studies; the others have no known cause. The D gene and trimming were derived from the DNA, and the V and J assignments and clone size from that table. A total of 450,000 to 500,000 clones appear in this sample, around 90% of them only once. Clones ranked in the top ten supply around 0.7% of the sample.

Enrolling through a virtual design, the prospective study's participants ranged in age from roughly 18 to 90 years and lived across 24 United States geographic areas. Cohort assignment in the prospective study relied on participant-reported clinical history from a screening survey and a study questionnaire. Recovered participants in ImmuneRACE Cohort 3 were defined as having two consecutive negative NP/OP PCR tests, clearance from a healthcare professional, or resolution of symptoms. In the prospective study, whole blood, serum and a nasopharyngeal or oropharyngeal swab were collected from each participant by mobile phlebotomists. Participants in the prospective study had the option to provide additional blood draws and questionnaires over a roughly two-month period. Before DNA extraction, prospective study blood samples were shipped either frozen or at room temperature.

This clonotype was obtained from a woman under 30 who had recovered from COVID-19. Sequenced: PBMCs or T cells enriched from blood (not recorded which). Here the chain combines TRBV19 and TRBJ1-2; 7 junctional bases match TRBD1. The nucleotide sequence is TGTGCCAGTAGTATAACAGTCCGGGACAGCGATGGCTACACCTTC. Protein translation: CASSITVRDSDGYTF.